The clone carrying this TCR beta chain was counted at least ten times. What it binds is unknown. TCRdb analysed the 5' RACE reads with MiXCR anew, one entry per CDR3 protein. The top ten hold around 12% of the sample, which has 500,000 to 600,000 distinct CDR3 sequences, approximately 18% seen once. The sample comes from a study of T-cell memory formation after mild COVID-19. CDR3 size: 16 residues. Germline CDR1 SGHKS, CDR2 YYEKEE (reference sequence). Between the trimmed V and J ends, which lost 0 bases and 0 bases, there was a span of 12 bases. General study findings and limits: CD4+ clones that contracted lay mainly in CM and EM; CD8+ ones lay in EMRA. Clones from the second wave (peaking day 37) had unconfirmed SARS-CoV-2 specificity. Later expanders leaned CD4+, whereas clones that contracted between day 15 and 85 were balanced CD4/CD8.

This TCR was recovered from an adult woman who had mild COVID-19 (a few samples of this study predate the infection). Cell type and time point are not known. Material for sequencing was PBMCs or a T cell subset sorted from them (not recorded which). This chain connects TRBV5-5 to TRBJ1-1; perhaps TRBD1 as D (5 bases). The CDR3 sequence is CASSLGQNLMNTEAFF. In nucleotides, the CDR3 is TGTGCCAGCAGCTTGGGACAGAATCTCATGAACACTGAAGCTTTCTTT.